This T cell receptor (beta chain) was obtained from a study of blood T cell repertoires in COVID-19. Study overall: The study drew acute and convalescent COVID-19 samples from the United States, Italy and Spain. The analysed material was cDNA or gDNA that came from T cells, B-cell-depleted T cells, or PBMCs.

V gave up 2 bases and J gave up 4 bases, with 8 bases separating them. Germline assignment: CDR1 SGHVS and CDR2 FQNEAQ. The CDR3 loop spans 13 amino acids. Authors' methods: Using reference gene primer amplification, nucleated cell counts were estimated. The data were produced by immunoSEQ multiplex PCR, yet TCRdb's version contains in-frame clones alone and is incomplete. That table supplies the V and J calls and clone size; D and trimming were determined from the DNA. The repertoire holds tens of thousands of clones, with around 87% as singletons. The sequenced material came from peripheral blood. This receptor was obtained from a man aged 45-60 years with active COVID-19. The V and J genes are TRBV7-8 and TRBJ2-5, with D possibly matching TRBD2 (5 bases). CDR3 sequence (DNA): TGTGCCAGCAGCTTATCTAGCATAGAGACCCAGTACTTC. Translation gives CASSLSSIETQYF.